This T cell receptor (beta chain) was profiled in a study of blood T cell repertoires in COVID-19. Turning to the study itself: Material from acute and convalescent COVID-19 was sourced from the United States, Italy and Spain.

The method was immunoSEQ multiplex PCR; TCRdb's version includes in-frame clones alone and lacks a portion of them. Of approximately 91,000 clones in the sample, around three quarters were seen once. The specimen sequenced was peripheral blood. This sequence was found in a man in his sixties or seventies with acute or convalescent COVID-19.

CDR3 in amino acids: CAWKGRLSGNTIYF. The CDR3 DNA reads as TGTGCCTGGAAAGGCAGGCTCTCTGGAAACACCATATATTTT. J is TRBJ1-3 and V is TRBV30; D remains ambiguous. Germline CDR1 is GTSNPN and CDR2 is SVGIG (reference sequence). The length of the CDR3 is 14 residues. V was trimmed by 4 bases and J by 0 bases, leaving 10 bases between them.